A single sample is the source of the 12 T cell receptor beta chains below, sequenced in a study of OX40 agonist ivuxolimab in advanced cancers. Profiling relied on immunoSEQ multiplex PCR, and the TCRdb table lists in-frame clones only, not all of them. The sample includes fewer than 95,000 clones, 80% to 95% of them seen just once. The input for sequencing was CD4+ or CD8+ T cells sorted from blood, taken in a trial of the OX40 agonist ivuxolimab. These receptors were collected from an adult with an advanced solid tumor such as melanoma, head and neck, liver or kidney cancer.

The chain employs TRBV11-2 and TRBJ2-7; 11 bases are a match to TRBD1. The CDR3 extends over 16 amino acids. V was clipped by 0 bases and J by 4 bases; unmatched bases: 5. Germline CDR1 and CDR2: SGHAT and FQNNGV. Written as DNA, the CDR3 is TGTGCCAGCAGCTTAGATAGGACAGGGGGCTTGTACGAGCAGTACTTC. It encodes CASSLDRTGGLYEQYF.

V is TRBV6-1 and J is TRBJ2-7, with 9 nucleotides matching TRBD1. The V gene end was trimmed by 1 base and the J gene end by 7 bases; junction bases not matched to a gene: 11. CDR3 length: 16 residues. CDR1 is MNHNS and CDR2 is SASEGT in the germline V gene. Written as DNA, the CDR3 is TGTGCCAGCAGTGAAGGGTCGGCCGGGACAGGGCATGAGCAGTACTTC. Protein sequence: CASSEGSAGTGHEQYF.

This clone showed up just a few times. The chain is built from TRBV10-1 and TRBJ2-3; a weak D match, TRBD1 (5 bases). The CDR3 has 13 residues. V was pared by 5 bases and J by 5 bases, with 11 bases between. Germline loops: CDR1 WNHNN, CDR2 SYGVQD (reference sequence). The chain's CDR3 is CASSQGVKDTQYF. For the CDR3, the DNA is TGCGCCAGCAGTCAGGGTGTTAAAGATACGCAGTATTTT.

CDR3 coding DNA: TGTGCCAGCAGCTTGTCTCTCAATGAGCAGTTCTTC. Translated, it gives CASSLSLNEQFF. The V gene is TRBV5-4, the J gene TRBJ2-1; D ambiguous. This CDR3 comprises 12 residues. V was cut by 1 base and J by 6 bases, with 5 bases left in between. From germline, CDR1 is SGHNT and CDR2 YYREEE (reference sequence). Based on the CDR3 plus reference TRBV5-4 and TRBJ2-1, the full variable domain is ETGVTQSPTHLIKTRGQQVTLRCSSQSGHNTVSWYQQALGQGPQFIFQYYREEENGRGNFPPRFSGLQFPNYSSELNVNALELDDSALYLCASSLSLNEQFFGPGTRLTVL.

The chain is built from TRBV18 and TRBJ1-4; D is unresolved. Trimming shortened V by 2 bases and J by 0 bases, and 10 bases separated the two germline ends. Germline CDR1 KGHSH, CDR2 LQKENI. The CDR3 covers 16 residues. The CDR3 here is CASSPTLSATNEKLFF. CDR3 nucleotide sequence: TGTGCCAGCTCACCAACCCTCAGTGCAACTAATGAAAAACTGTTTTTT.

The chain is built from TRBV5-1 and TRBJ1-1, with D unresolved. Germline CDR1 and CDR2: SGHRS and YFSETQ. There are 15 residues in the CDR3. Trimming took 2 bases from V and 0 from J, leaving 11 bases between them. Here the CDR3 reads CASSLSLSVNTEAFF. CDR3 nucleotide sequence: TGCGCCAGCAGCTTAAGTTTGTCGGTGAACACTGAAGCTTTCTTT.

This clone was detected a few times. The rearrangement links TRBV28 to TRBJ1-6; D remains unclear. Germline V gene sequence: CDR1 MDHEN, CDR2 SYDVKM. V was cut by 8 bases and J by 7 bases, with 9 bases left in between. The CDR3 consists of 12 residues. This CDR3 is CASSVVNSPLHF. CDR3 in DNA: TGTGCCAGCTCCGTGGTGAATTCACCCCTCCACTTT. Full variable domain (missing parts from reference TRBV28 and TRBJ1-6): DVKVTQSSRYLVKRTGEKVFLECVQDMDHENMFWYRQDPGLGLRLIYFSYDVKMKEKGDIPEGYSVSREKKERFSLILESASTNQTSMYLCASSVVNSPLHFGNGTRLTVT.

This chain links TRBV29-1 with TRBJ2-2, with a weak D call TRBD1 (5 bases). This CDR3 comprises 16 residues. Per germline, CDR1 SQVTM and CDR2 ANQGSEA. V was cut by 1 base and J by 0 bases, with 12 bases left in between. The CDR3 region is CSVEARTDTNTGELFF. The DNA for the CDR3 is TGCAGCGTTGAAGCTCGGACGGACACGAACACCGGGGAGCTGTTTTTT.

The chain carries TRBV5-4 and TRBJ2-3; TRBD2 agrees at 10 bases. Germline V gene lookup returns CDR1 SGHNT and CDR2 YYREEE (reference sequence). Trimming cost V 4 bases and J 6 bases; bases outside gene matches: 11. This CDR3 is built from 16 residues. In DNA form, the CDR3 reads TGTGCCAGCAGCACCCGCATAGCGGGAGGTTCCGATACGCAGTATTTT. As protein: CASSTRIAGGSDTQYF.

The chain combines TRBV27 with TRBJ1-6; D might be TRBD1 (6 bases). With 2 bases removed from V and 13 bases from J, the gap between germline ends came to 21 bases. This CDR3 contains 16 residues. Germline CDR1 and CDR2: MNHEY and SMNVEV (reference sequence). The CDR3 protein is CASSLAGTSQLFPLHF. For the CDR3, the DNA is TGTGCCAGCAGTTTAGCGGGGACATCACAGCTCTTTCCCCTCCACTTT.

The gene calls are TRBV9 and TRBJ2-7; 14 nucleotides match TRBD2. The germline V gene has CDR1 SGDLS and CDR2 YYNGEE. The V gene end was trimmed by 4 bases and the J gene end by 5 bases; junction bases not matched to a gene: 5. The CDR3 spans 15 residues. CDR3 bases: TGTGCCAGCAGCCCGACTAGCGGGGGGGCTCACGAGCAGTACTTC. Protein sequence: CASSPTSGGAHEQYF.

This clone was found once. The J gene is TRBJ2-7, the V gene TRBV6-1; tentatively, D is TRBD1 (5 bases). CDR3 length: 13 residues. Germline V gene data show CDR1 as MNHNS and CDR2 as SASEGT. Trimming pared 6 bases from V and 3 bases from J, leaving 12 bases between. CDR3 amino acids: CASRQDGLYEQYF. The CDR3 region has the DNA TGTGCCAGCAGACAGGACGGCCTCTACGAGCAGTACTTC.